The 30 T cell receptor beta chains reported below all come from one sample, sequenced in a study of beta chain features in type 1 diabetes. Study-level points and caveats: Type 1 diabetes patients had TCRB CDR3s that were shorter (moderately but significantly so) in all four CD4+ subsets.

The antigens for these receptors are not known. As every portion of the isolated RNA was reverse transcribed, the sequencing read expressed TCRB transcripts. Sequenced by immunoSEQ multiplex PCR; TCRdb stores in-frame clones only, minus some. The data hold some 640,000 clones, with over 12% observed a single time. Sequences were obtained from naive CD4+ T cells from blood. Source of these receptors: a man between 18 and 29 years old with type 1 diabetes.

This chain links TRBV2 with TRBJ2-3; 7 bases map to TRBD2. In germline, CDR1 is SNHLY, CDR2 FYNNEI. This CDR3 comprises 15 residues. V was pared by 4 bases and J by 6 bases, with 10 bases of the junction left unmatched. The CDR3 coding sequence is TGTGCCAGCAGTGGGATAGCGGGTGTGTTCGATACGCAGTATTTT. Residues: CASSGIAGVFDTQYF.

V is TRBV7-3 and J is TRBJ1-1; 8 positions match TRBD1. Germline trimming cut 0 bases from V and 1 base from J; bases unmatched to any gene: 7. CDR1 and CDR2 from the germline V gene are SGHTA and FQGTGA. This CDR3 has 17 amino acids. The CDR3 reads CASSLTGRGRWNTEAFF. The CDR3 nucleotides read TGTGCCAGCAGCTTAACAGGCAGGGGGCGATGGAACACTGAAGCTTTCTTT.

This chain connects TRBV6-1 to TRBJ2-5, with a possible D match to TRBD2 (5 bases). The V gene lost 3 bases and the J gene lost 0 bases, with 11 bases spanning the gap. The length of the CDR3 is 15 residues. Per the germline V gene, CDR1 is MNHNS and CDR2 is SASEGT. The CDR3 region has the DNA TGTGCCAGCAGTGAGGGTCTAGCCAACCAAGAGACCCAGTACTTC. Translated: CASSEGLANQETQYF.

The V gene is TRBV4-3, the J gene TRBJ1-4; D unclear. The germline V gene has CDR1 LGHNA and CDR2 YSLEER. There are 13 residues in the CDR3. Trimming took 0 bases from V and 8 from J, leaving 7 bases between them. The CDR3 is CASSQDGREKLFF. Here the CDR3 DNA reads TGCGCCAGCAGCCAAGATGGACGCGAAAAACTGTTTTTT.

The V gene is TRBV28, the J gene TRBJ1-1; possible D gene TRBD1, 6 bases. Germline-derived CDR1 and CDR2 are MDHEN and SYDVKM. V was trimmed by 5 bases and J by 4 bases, leaving 17 bases between them. The CDR3 is 15 amino acids. The CDR3 loop is CASSQTLTGITEAFF. CDR3 nucleotides: TGTGCCAGCAGTCAGACTCTGACAGGAATCACTGAAGCTTTCTTT.

This clone was observed a handful of times. The sample holds other DNA sequences that translate to the same CDR3. This chain links TRBV5-1 with TRBJ2-7, with 11 bases aligning to TRBD2. The junction had 4 bases not matched to a gene; V was cut back by 4 bases and J by 1 base. Germline V CDR1 and CDR2: SGHRS, YFSETQ. The CDR3 covers 15 residues. Here the CDR3 reads CASSLGTSGSYEQYF. CDR3 nucleotide sequence: TGCGCCAGCAGCCTGGGGACTAGCGGATCCTACGAGCAGTACTTC.

This chain joins TRBV27 and TRBJ2-2; D unresolved. V gave up 3 bases and J gave up 3 bases, with 5 bases separating them. Per the germline V gene, CDR1 is MNHEY and CDR2 is SMNVEV (reference sequence). The CDR3 length is 13 residues. The chain's CDR3 is CASSFTYTGELFF. CDR3 in DNA: TGTGCCAGCAGTTTCACTTACACCGGGGAGCTGTTTTTT.

With regard to this clone: The sample carries other DNA sequences with the same CDR3. V usage is TRBV7-2 and J usage is TRBJ2-5; D gene uncertain. Trimming took 1 base from V and 4 from J, leaving 4 bases between them. Per germline, CDR1 SGHTA and CDR2 FQGNSA. The CDR3 is made up of 12 amino acids. The CDR3 bases are TGTGCCAGCAGCTTAGACGGAGAGACCCAGTACTTC. Translating it yields CASSLDGETQYF.

There are a few counts of this clone. The chain is built from TRBV7-2 and TRBJ1-5, with D possibly being TRBD1 (6 bases). Deletions cut 5 bases from V and 7 bases from J, with 15 bases between. Per the germline V gene, CDR1 is SGHTA and CDR2 is FQGNSA. CDR3 size: 14 residues. Here the CDR3 DNA reads TGTGCCAGCAGCCAACAAGGGGGGAAACAGCCCCAGCATTTT. It codes for CASSQQGGKQPQHF.

This clone was recorded a few times. This rearrangement joins TRBV18 to TRBJ2-7; 7 bases fit TRBD2. This CDR3 contains 17 residues. Looked up from germline, CDR1 is KGHSH and CDR2 is LQKENI. V gave up 6 bases and J gave up 2 bases; unmatched junction bases: 16. The CDR3 coding sequence is TGTGCCAGCTCTCCTCCTACTAGCGCCTACCCCACCTACGAGCAGTACTTC. It is translated as CASSPPTSAYPTYEQYF.

The chain recombines TRBV30 with TRBJ1-2, with TRBD1 matching 10 bases. Germline V gene lookup returns CDR1 GTSNPN and CDR2 SVGIG (reference sequence). The V gene end was trimmed by 5 bases and the J gene end by 3 bases; junction bases not matched to a gene: 6. This CDR3 spans 14 amino acids. The CDR3 protein is CAWQGQGRDYGYTF. The CDR3 DNA follows: TGTGCCTGGCAGGGACAGGGGCGTGACTATGGCTACACCTTC. Full variable domain (missing parts from reference TRBV30 and TRBJ1-2): SQTIHQWPATLVQPVGSPLSLECTVEGTSNPNLYWYRQAAGRGLQLLFYSVGIGQISSEVPQNLSASRPQDRQFILSSKKLLLSDSGFYLCAWQGQGRDYGYTFGSGTRLTVV.

This clone was seen more than once but under ten times. This chain links TRBV6-4 with TRBJ1-2, with TRBD1 as a possible D gene (5 bases). The CDR3 runs to 15 residues. Germline-derived CDR1 and CDR2 are MRHNA and SNTAGT. V lost 0 bases to trimming and J lost 2 bases, with 10 bases between them. The chain's CDR3 is CASSDSGGPNYGYTF. The CDR3 nucleotides read TGTGCCAGCAGTGACTCGGGGGGACCAAACTATGGCTACACCTTC.

The gene calls are TRBV15 and TRBJ1-3; 7 bases match TRBD1. Trimming removed 6 bases from V and 0 bases from J; junction bases left unmatched: 8. Germline V gene sequence: CDR1 LNHNV, CDR2 YYDKDF (reference sequence). CDR3 length: 16 residues. CDR3 loop: CATRPGQVRSGNTIYF. The CDR3, as DNA: TGTGCCACCAGGCCCGGACAGGTCCGCTCTGGAAACACCATATATTTT. Drawing the rest from reference TRBV15 and TRBJ1-3, the complete variable domain is DAMVIQNPRYQVTQFGKPVTLSCSQTLNHNVMYWYQQKSSQAPKLLFHYYDKDFNNEADTPDNFQSRRPNTSFCFLDIRSPGLGDTAMYLCATRPGQVRSGNTIYFGEGSWLTVV.

This clone was picked up a small number of times. The gene calls are TRBV7-2 and TRBJ1-2; 9 bases are shared with TRBD1. Germline V CDR1 and CDR2: SGHTA, FQGNSA. CDR3 length: 14 residues. V lost 4 bases to trimming and J lost 6 bases; unmatched junction nucleotides: 6. The CDR3 DNA sequence: TGTGCCAGCAGCTCCAGACAGGGGGACCATGGCTACACCTTC. As protein: CASSSRQGDHGYTF.

The chain couples TRBV5-4 to TRBJ1-1; 7 nucleotides align to TRBD1. V lost 6 bases, J lost 5 bases, and 10 bases stayed unmatched. Looked up from germline, CDR1 is SGHNT and CDR2 is YYREEE (reference sequence). This CDR3 is 14 amino acids long. CDR3: CASTGGGGATEAFF. In DNA, the CDR3 is TGTGCCAGCACCGGGGGAGGGGGCGCGACTGAAGCTTTCTTT.

This chain connects TRBV18 to TRBJ2-5; TRBD2 is a possible D gene (5 bases). TRBJ2-7 explains the end of the DNA better; the J call may be wrong. The CDR3 has 14 amino acids. Per the germline V gene, CDR1 is KGHSH and CDR2 is LQKENI. CDR3 protein: CASSPDGVSYEQYF. The CDR3 bases are TGTGCCAGCTCTCCGGACGGGGTCTCCTACGAGCAGTACTTC.

This clone occurred a few times. V and J are TRBV11-2 and TRBJ2-3; D remains ambiguous. Germline CDR1 and CDR2: SGHAT and FQNNGV. This CDR3 has 11 amino acids. V was pared by 4 bases and J by 6 bases, with 5 bases between. DNA for the CDR3: TGTGCCAGCAGCTGGTCCGATACGCAGTATTTT. Translating it yields CASSWSDTQYF.

This chain uses TRBV27 with TRBJ2-5; 8 bases are a match to TRBD1. J was trimmed by 3 bases and V by 6 bases; bases with no gene match: 0. The CDR3 is 12 residues long. Germline-derived CDR1 and CDR2 are MNHEY and SMNVEV (reference sequence). Written as DNA, the CDR3 is TGTGCCAGCAGGGACAGGGAAGAGACCCAGTACTTC. Protein sequence: CASRDREETQYF.

This clone has just a few counts. The V and J genes are TRBV7-2 and TRBJ2-1; tentatively, D is TRBD2 (5 bases). The germline V and J ends were trimmed by 3 bases and 7 bases, with 13 bases remaining between them. Germline V lookup: CDR1 SGHTA, CDR2 FQGNSA. The CDR3 length is 14 residues. For the CDR3, the DNA is TGTGCCAGCAGCTTTGGGAGTCCGGGTAATGAGCAGTTCTTC. Translated, it gives CASSFGSPGNEQFF.

This clone was seen only a few times. The rearrangement uses TRBV6-1 and TRBJ1-6; 7 bases line up with TRBD1. Trimming took 5 bases from V and 8 from J; bases not matched to a gene: 9. Germline CDR1 and CDR2: MNHNS and SASEGT. CDR3 size: 15 residues. The CDR3 sequence: CASSRAGTAYSPLHF. CDR3 nucleotide sequence: TGTGCCAGCAGTCGGGCAGGGACAGCCTATTCACCCCTCCACTTT.

In this sample, this clone turned up a few times. The genes are TRBV6-5 and TRBJ1-6; D may be TRBD1 (5 bases). CDR1 and CDR2 from the germline V gene are MNHEY and SVGAGI. The CDR3 sequence is 16 residues long. The V end was cut by 2 bases, the J end by 8 bases, with 16 bases between. As DNA, the CDR3 is TGTGCCAGCAGTTACCCGGGGACTTTTCCGTATTCACCCCTCCACTTT. Protein sequence: CASSYPGTFPYSPLHF.

To note about this clone: This CDR3 is also generated by other DNA sequences in the sample. CDR3 region: CASSPDSNYGYTF. The CDR3 DNA reads TGTGCCAGCTCACCAGACAGCAACTATGGCTACACCTTC. The genes are TRBV18 and TRBJ1-2; tentative D call: TRBD1 (5 bases). The V end was cut by 2 bases, the J end by 2 bases, with 6 bases between. The CDR3 is 13 amino acids. CDR1 and CDR2 (germline): KGHSH, LQKENI. Complete variable domain (other parts from reference TRBV18 and TRBJ1-2): NAGVMQNPRHLVRRRGQEARLRCSPMKGHSHVYWYRQLPEEGLKFMVYLQKENIIDESGMPKERFSAEFPKEGPSILRIQQVVRGDSAAYFCASSPDSNYGYTFGSGTRLTVV.

The V and J genes are TRBV4-3 and TRBJ1-1; D gene ambiguous. V lost 1 base to trimming and J lost 0 bases, with 6 bases between them. The CDR3 totals 14 residues. Per the germline V gene, CDR1 is LGHNA and CDR2 is YSLEER. CDR3 sequence reads: CASSQGRMNTEAFF. As DNA, the CDR3 is TGCGCCAGCAGCCAAGGACGGATGAACACTGAAGCTTTCTTT.

This clone was counted between two and nine times. The chain has TRBV7-9 and TRBJ1-2; no reliable D call. The CDR3 spans 11 residues. Trimming shortened V by 5 bases and J by 5 bases, and 6 bases separated the two germline ends. Germline values: CDR1 SEHNR, CDR2 FQNEAQ (reference sequence). Here the CDR3 DNA reads TGTGCCAGCAGCGCCGAATATGGCTACACCTTC. It translates to CASSAEYGYTF.

The rearrangement uses TRBV29-1 and TRBJ2-7, with TRBD1 matching over 9 bases. CDR1 and CDR2 (germline): SQVTM, ANQGSEA. Trimming cost V 6 bases and J 5 bases; bases outside gene matches: 5. The CDR3 has 12 amino acids. The CDR3 loop is CSVRTGGHEQYF. The CDR3 bases are TGCAGCGTAAGAACAGGGGGCCACGAGCAGTACTTC.

This clone was counted only a few times. V and J are TRBV5-1 and TRBJ1-2; no firm D call. V dropped 0 bases and J dropped 6 bases, with 9 bases sitting between them. CDR1 SGHRS and CDR2 YFSETQ come from the germline V gene. The CDR3 is made up of 13 amino acids. In nucleotides, the CDR3 is TGCGCCAGCAGCTTGGAGACGCCGGATGGCTACACCTTC. Amino acid sequence: CASSLETPDGYTF.

In this sample, this clone turned up a few times. CDR3 DNA: TGCGCCAGCAGCCAAGGTGGAAGATACAATGAGCAGTTCTTC. Translating it yields CASSQGGRYNEQFF. The V and J genes are TRBV4-3 and TRBJ2-1; unclear D gene. Germline loops: CDR1 LGHNA, CDR2 YSLEER. CDR3 length: 14 amino acids. Trimming stripped 1 base from V and 4 bases from J, with 8 bases between.

The table lists this clone with a few counts. V gene TRBV7-2 combines with J gene TRBJ2-1, with 7 bases that match TRBD2. CDR3 length: 16 residues. Germline V gives CDR1 SGHTA, CDR2 FQGNSA. V lost 3 bases to trimming and J lost 2 bases; unmatched junction nucleotides: 7. The chain's CDR3 is CASSFVKGTTYNEQFF. CDR3 in DNA: TGTGCCAGCAGCTTCGTGAAGGGGACTACCTACAATGAGCAGTTCTTC.

This chain connects TRBV7-9 to TRBJ2-3; D unclear. V lost 6 bases, J lost 6 bases, and 10 bases lay in between. This CDR3 contains 12 residues. Per the germline V gene, CDR1 is SEHNR and CDR2 is FQNEAQ (reference sequence). The CDR3 reads CASRAAGDTQYF. CDR3 DNA: TGTGCCAGCAGGGCAGCTGGGGATACGCAGTATTTT.

Here the CDR3 reads CASSMAGSGRVLYNEQFF. CDR3 bases: TGTGCCAGTAGTATGGCTGGGAGCGGGAGGGTCCTGTACAATGAGCAGTTCTTC. The chain recombines TRBV19 with TRBJ2-1, with TRBD2 identical over 10 bases. CDR3 length: 18 amino acids. V lost 3 bases and J lost 4; bases outside the gene matches: 12. Germline CDR1 reads LNHDA; CDR2 reads SQIVND (reference sequence). The full variable domain, in which reference TRBV19 and TRBJ2-1 provide the parts outside the CDR3, is DGGITQSPKYLFRKEGQNVTLSCEQNLNHDAMYWYRQDPGQGLRLIYYSQIVNDFQKGDIAEGYSVSREKKESFPLTVTSAQKNPTAFYLCASSMAGSGRVLYNEQFFGPGTRLTVL.